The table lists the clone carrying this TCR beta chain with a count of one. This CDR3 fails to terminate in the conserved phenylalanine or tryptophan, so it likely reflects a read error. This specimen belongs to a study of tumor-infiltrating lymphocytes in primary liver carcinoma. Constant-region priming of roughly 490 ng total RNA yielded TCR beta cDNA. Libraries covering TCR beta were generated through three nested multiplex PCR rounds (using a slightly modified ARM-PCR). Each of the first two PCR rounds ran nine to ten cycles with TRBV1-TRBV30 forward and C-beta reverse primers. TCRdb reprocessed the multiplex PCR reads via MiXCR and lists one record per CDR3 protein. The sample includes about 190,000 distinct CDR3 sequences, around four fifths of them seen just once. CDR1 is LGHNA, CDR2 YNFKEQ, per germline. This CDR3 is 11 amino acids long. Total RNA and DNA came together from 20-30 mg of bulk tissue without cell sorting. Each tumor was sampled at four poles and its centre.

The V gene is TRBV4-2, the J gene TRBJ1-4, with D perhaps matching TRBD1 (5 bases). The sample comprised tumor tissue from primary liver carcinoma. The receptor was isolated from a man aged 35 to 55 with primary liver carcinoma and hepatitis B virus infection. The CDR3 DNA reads TGTCCCAGCAGCCTAGGGGAGAAACTGTTTTAT. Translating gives CPSSLGEKLFY.